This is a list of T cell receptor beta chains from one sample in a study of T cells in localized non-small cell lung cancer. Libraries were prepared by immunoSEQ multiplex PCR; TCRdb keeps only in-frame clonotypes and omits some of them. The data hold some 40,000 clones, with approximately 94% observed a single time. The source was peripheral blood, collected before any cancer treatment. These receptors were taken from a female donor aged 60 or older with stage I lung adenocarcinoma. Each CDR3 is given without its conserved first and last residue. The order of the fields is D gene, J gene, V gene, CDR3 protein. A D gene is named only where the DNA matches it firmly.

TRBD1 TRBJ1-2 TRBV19 ASSPTGAVYGYT
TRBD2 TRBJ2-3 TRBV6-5 ATGLADYTDTQY
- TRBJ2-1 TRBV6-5 ASRRRGHYNEQF
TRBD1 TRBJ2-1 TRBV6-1 ASRRGQGHNEQF
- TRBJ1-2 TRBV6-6 ASSYERGSYGYT
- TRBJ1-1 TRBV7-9 ASSLRSPENTEAF
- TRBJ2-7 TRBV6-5 ASSYSGPAYEQY
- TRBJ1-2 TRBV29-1 SAFGERPHNYGYT
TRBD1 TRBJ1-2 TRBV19 ASTRTGGSYGYT
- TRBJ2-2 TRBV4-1 ASSSRTGTLNTGELF
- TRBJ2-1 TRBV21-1 ATGQGRQF
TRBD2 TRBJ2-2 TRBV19 ASSILLAGGFANTGELF
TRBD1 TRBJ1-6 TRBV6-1 ASRATGANSPLH
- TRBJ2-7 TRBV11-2 ASSPDIAYEQY
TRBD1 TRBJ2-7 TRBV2 ASDDRDRGIKQY
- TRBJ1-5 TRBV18 ASSPDGTINQPQH
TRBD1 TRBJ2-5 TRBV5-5 ASSKGQGLETQY
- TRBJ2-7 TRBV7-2 ASSPEGGAGGREQY
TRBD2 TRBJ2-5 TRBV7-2 ASSSRLAIETQY
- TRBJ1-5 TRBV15 ATRGGADNQPQH
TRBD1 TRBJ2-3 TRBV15 ATSRGKTGNTQY
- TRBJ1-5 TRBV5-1 ASSLEGRLPFEPQH
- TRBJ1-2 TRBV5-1 ASSPGQNYGYT
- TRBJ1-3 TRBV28 ASRLDGNSGNTIY
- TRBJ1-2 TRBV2 ASSGIHSTGPST
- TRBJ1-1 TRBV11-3 ASSLDTNTEAF
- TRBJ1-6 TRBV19 ASSIGINSPLH
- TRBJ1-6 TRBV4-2 ASSQGGGGYNSPLH